What follows are 23 T cell receptor beta chains derived from one specimen sequenced in a study of T-cell reconstitution after alpha-beta-depleted transplantation in children (dated by TCRdb to 2016 to 2017). Libraries came from PCR. Sequenced using an Illumina HiSeq 2500. TCR library preparation used molecular barcoding, with unique molecular identifiers applied to normalize quantification of the TCRbeta repertoire. TCRdb redid the processing of the public reads, applying fastp at Q25 and MiXCR, and retained in-frame beta chains. Records with the same CDR3 protein are collapsed into one entry carrying the most frequent genes and DNA. In this sample the table shows some 200,000 distinct CDR3 sequences, approximately 15% of which occur a single time. The ten largest clones capture under 15% of the sample. The sequencing used PBMCs from the stem cell graft donor, collected from the stem cell graft. The receptors shown here come from a human donor who donated a stem cell graft to a child with acute lymphoblastic leukemia.

About this clonotype: This may arise from a read error, as a much more abundant clone is one base away. J is TRBJ2-3 and V is TRBV11-2; tentative D call: TRBD2 (5 bases). The CDR3 is 15 amino acids. Germline lookup yields CDR1 SGHAT and CDR2 FQNNGV. The V gene lost 2 bases and the J gene lost 2 bases, with 11 bases spanning the gap. DNA for the CDR3: TGTGCCAGCAGCTTACGACTACGTGCCACAGATACGCAGTATTTT. Its protein product is CASSLRLRATDTQYF. The full variable domain, its missing parts supplied by reference TRBV11-2 and TRBJ2-3, is EAGVAQSPRYKIIEKRQSVAFWCNPISGHATLYWYQQILGQGPKLLIQFQNNGVVDDSQLPKDRFSAERLKGVDSTLKIQPAKLEDSAVYLCASSLRLRATDTQYFGPGTRLTVL.

Notes on this clonotype: One end of the junction varies from germline; a read error may be responsible. This rearrangement joins TRBV15 to TRBJ2-7, with 9 positions matching TRBD1. The CDR3 totals 14 residues. Germline V lookup: CDR1 LNHNV, CDR2 YYDKDF (reference sequence). The CDR3 sequence is CATSGEDRGYEQYF. CDR3 nucleotides: TGTGCCACCAGCGGAGAGGACAGGGGCTACGAGCAGTACTTC.

A remark on this clonotype: Sequence at one end of the junction differs from germline and may be a read error. CDR3 loop: CAGSRRPGVGSTDTQYF. CDR3 nucleotides: TGTGCCGGCAGTCGCCGCCCGGGAGTGGGGAGCACAGATACGCAGTATTTT. The V call is TRBV6-1, the J call TRBJ2-3; D possibly corresponds to TRBD2 (6 bases). The CDR3 runs 17 residues. Germline V gene data show CDR1 as MNHNS and CDR2 as SASEGT.

In regard to this clonotype: A clone one base away is much larger, so this may be a read error. This rearrangement joins TRBV4-2 to TRBJ2-5, with no clear D. CDR1 is LGHNA and CDR2 is YNFKEQ in the germline V gene. This CDR3 has 13 amino acids. CDR3 residues: CASSPRHQETKYF. Here the CDR3 DNA reads TGTGCCAGCAGCCCCCGCCATCAAGAGACCAAGTACTTC.

This clonotype was detected ten times or more. The V and J genes are TRBV6-1 and TRBJ2-3, with D hard to call. Germline V gene data show CDR1 as MNHNS and CDR2 as SASEGT. CDR3 length: 13 residues. V was cut by 5 bases and J by 4 bases, with 10 bases left in between. The CDR3: CASSITWADTQYF. The CDR3 DNA is TGTGCCAGCAGTATAACCTGGGCAGATACGCAGTATTTT.

The chain uses TRBV7-9 and TRBJ2-3, with unresolved D. The CDR3 consists of 14 residues. Per germline, CDR1 SEHNR and CDR2 FQNEAQ (reference sequence). V shed 1 base and J shed 4 bases, with 9 bases lying between them. The CDR3 DNA reads TGTGCCAGCAGCTTAGTGCCCGAGGCAGATACGCAGTATTTT. This encodes CASSLVPEADTQYF.

This chain connects TRBV5-4 to TRBJ2-3, with a weak D call TRBD2 (6 bases). Between the trimmed V and J ends, which lost 3 bases and 0 bases, there was a span of 14 bases. CDR1 is SGHNT, CDR2 YYREEE, per germline (reference sequence). This CDR3 has 16 residues. This chain's CDR3 is CASSSGLTRSTDTQYF. For the CDR3, the DNA is TGTGCCAGCAGCTCAGGACTGACTAGGAGCACAGATACGCAGTATTTT.

This clonotype was seen many times. The CDR3 bases are TGCAGCGCCCGACAGGGGGCCGGGGATGGAAACACCATATATTTT. Translation: CSARQGAGDGNTIYF. The chain has TRBV29-1 and TRBJ1-3; TRBD1 agrees at 10 bases. This CDR3 is 15 amino acids long. Losses at the gene ends were 7 bases for V and 3 bases for J; bases not matched to a gene: 9. Germline CDR1 reads SQVTM; CDR2 reads ANQGSEA. The full variable domain, in which reference TRBV29-1 and TRBJ1-3 provide the parts outside the CDR3, is SAVISQKPSRDICQRGTSLTIQCQVDSQVTMMFWYRQQPGQSLTLIATANQGSEATYESGFVIDKFPISRPNLTFSTLTVSNMSPEDSSIYLCSARQGAGDGNTIYFGEGSWLTVV.

This clonotype was seen at least ten times. The chain joins TRBV7-2 to TRBJ1-1; TRBD1 is a possible D gene (5 bases). V was clipped by 1 base and J by 11 bases, with 11 bases between them. The CDR3 consists of 12 residues. The germline CDR1 and CDR2 sequences are SGHTA and FQGNSA. The CDR3 sequence is CASSLGGVSAFF. The CDR3 nucleotides read TGTGCCAGCAGCTTAGGGGGGGTTTCTGCTTTCTTT.

This clonotype was counted between two and nine times. The chain links TRBV11-2 to TRBJ2-2; D gene ambiguous. CDR1 is SGHAT, CDR2 FQNNGV, per germline. The CDR3 sequence is 12 residues long. With 5 bases removed from V and 9 bases from J, the gap between germline ends came to 10 bases. The CDR3 nucleotides read TGTGCCAGCAGCGCTCGCAACCGGGAGCTGTTTTTT. Amino acids: CASSARNRELFF.

This clonotype occurred a few times. The V call is TRBV4-1, the J call TRBJ2-7, with no clear D. CDR1 is MGHRA and CDR2 is YSYEKL in the germline V gene. Trimming shortened V by 0 bases and J by 2 bases, and 11 bases separated the two germline ends. The CDR3 is 15 amino acids. DNA for the CDR3: TGCGCCAGCAGCCAAGATTCCACCAAGGCCTACGAGCAGTACTTC. Its protein is CASSQDSTKAYEQYF.

The table lists this clonotype with many counts. The chain links TRBV10-2 to TRBJ1-2, with 7 bases identical to TRBD1. The ends lost 5 bases at V and 2 bases at J; junction bases unmatched: 8. From germline, CDR1 is WSHSY and CDR2 SAAADI. The CDR3 extends over 15 amino acids. The CDR3: CASSPGTAKNYGYTF. CDR3 bases: TGCGCCAGCAGTCCCGGGACAGCAAAGAACTATGGCTACACCTTC.

The rearrangement joins TRBV3-1 to TRBJ1-5; D is uncertain. Germline loops: CDR1 LGHDT, CDR2 YNNKEL (reference sequence). The CDR3 consists of 17 residues. Trimming pared 0 bases from V and 4 bases from J, leaving 16 bases between. The CDR3 DNA reads as TGTGCCAGCAGCCAAGATCAACCAGGTTTGGGAAATCAGCCCCAGCATTTT. Translating gives CASSQDQPGLGNQPQHF.

Many counts were recorded for this clonotype. The chain employs TRBV20-1 and TRBJ1-1; D unclear. The CDR3 loop spans 13 amino acids. V was trimmed by 4 bases and J by 2 bases, leaving 11 bases between them. Germline values: CDR1 DFQATT, CDR2 SNEGSKA (reference sequence). This chain's CDR3 is CSAKEGGNTEAFF. CDR3 in DNA: TGCAGTGCTAAGGAGGGAGGCAACACTGAAGCTTTCTTT.

The chain joins TRBV5-1 to TRBJ2-2, with a weak D call TRBD2 (5 bases). This CDR3 spans 16 amino acids. From germline, CDR1 is SGHRS and CDR2 YFSETQ. V lost 3 bases and J 1 base, leaving 13 bases between the germline ends. For the CDR3, the DNA is TGCGCCAGCAGCTCAGAGAGGGCGATGAACACCGGGGAGCTGTTTTTT. Translating it yields CASSSERAMNTGELFF.

This clonotype was counted ten times or more. This chain links TRBV12-3 or TRBV12-4 with TRBJ2-3; 8 positions agree with TRBD2. V lost 4 bases and J lost 2; bases outside the gene matches: 8. The CDR3 sequence is 16 residues long. The CDR3 here is CASSSGTRGSTDTQYF. CDR3 coding DNA: TGTGCCAGCAGTTCCGGGACTAGAGGGTCCACAGATACGCAGTATTTT.

This clonotype was found many times. This rearrangement joins TRBV5-1 to TRBJ2-7, with D uncertain. Trimming stripped 4 bases from V and 2 bases from J, with 13 bases between. CDR1 and CDR2 (germline): SGHRS, YFSETQ. The CDR3 is 14 residues long. In DNA form, the CDR3 reads TGCGCCAGCAGCCCAACGCTTGAACCCTACGAGCAGTACTTC. It encodes CASSPTLEPYEQYF.

This clonotype was counted at least ten times. The rearrangement joins TRBV4-2 to TRBJ2-5; 8 bases agree with TRBD1. The V gene's germline CDR1 is LGHNA and CDR2 YNFKEQ. CDR3 size: 16 residues. J was trimmed by 1 base and V by 0 bases; bases with no gene match: 4. Written as DNA, the CDR3 is TGTGCCAGCAGCCAAGAGATCGGGACAGGCCAAGAGACCCAGTACTTC. This sequence encodes CASSQEIGTGQETQYF.

V gene TRBV11-2 combines with J gene TRBJ2-1; 8 nucleotides agree with TRBD2. The CDR3 is made up of 16 amino acids. Germline lookup yields CDR1 SGHAT and CDR2 FQNNGV. V lost 8 bases to trimming and J lost 6 bases; unmatched junction nucleotides: 15. This chain's CDR3 is CASSRRGGIRGNEQFF. The CDR3 nucleotides are TGTGCCAGCTCCCGCCGGGGGGGCATCAGGGGCAATGAGCAGTTCTTC.

This clonotype was seen more than once but under ten times. The chain links TRBV5-1 to TRBJ1-1; D not resolved. The length of the CDR3 is 13 residues. Germline V gene sequence: CDR1 SGHRS, CDR2 YFSETQ. Between the trimmed V and J ends, which lost 1 base and 3 bases, there was a span of 7 bases. CDR3 protein: CASSLLRDTEAFF. As DNA, the CDR3 is TGCGCCAGCAGCTTGTTGCGCGACACTGAAGCTTTCTTT.

A few counts support this clonotype. This rearrangement joins TRBV25-1 to TRBJ2-5; TRBD1 matches 10 bases. Germline trimming cut 4 bases from V and 4 bases from J; bases unmatched to any gene: 0. Germline CDR1 is MGHDK and CDR2 is SYGVNS. The CDR3 sequence is 13 residues long. The CDR3 sequence: CASSGQGAETQYF. CDR3 in DNA: TGTGCCAGCAGTGGACAGGGGGCAGAGACCCAGTACTTC.

This clonotype was seen ten or more times. The chain combines TRBV5-1 with TRBJ1-4; D might be TRBD1 (5 bases). Between the trimmed V and J ends, which lost 1 base and 2 bases, there was a span of 12 bases. The germline V gene has CDR1 SGHRS and CDR2 YFSETQ. This CDR3 region has 16 residues. The CDR3 DNA reads as TGCGCCAGCAGCTTGCAGGGTATGGGGACTAATGAAAAACTGTTTTTT. Translated, it gives CASSLQGMGTNEKLFF.

This clonotype was recorded many times. The rearrangement joins TRBV29-1 to TRBJ1-1; 8 positions match TRBD1. This CDR3 region has 13 residues. The J segment lost 4 bases and the V segment lost 3 bases, leaving 4 bases of the junction unmatched. Germline V gene data show CDR1 as SQVTM and CDR2 as ANQGSEA. The CDR3 DNA reads TGCAGCGTTGAGAGGGGACAGGTCACTGAAGCTTTCTTT. Amino acids: CSVERGQVTEAFF.